Below, 30 T cell receptor beta chains from the same sample are listed, as sequenced in a study of response to subunit inactivated influenza vaccine. In TCRdb, the RT-PCR reads were re-called with MiXCR into one record per CDR3 protein. In the table there are about 570,000 distinct CDR3 sequences, 11% of which are singletons. These data also formed part of another study, on T cells expressing NK-cell markers. From that paper: What made the TCR beta cDNA was 5'RACE template switching with UMIs.

This specimen was PBMCs from blood, taken on the day of vaccination. These receptors came from a man aged 50-60 years who received an inactivated influenza vaccine.

This chain joins TRBV3-1 and TRBJ2-7; TRBD2 aligns across 9 bases. This CDR3 has 16 amino acids. Per germline, CDR1 LGHDT and CDR2 YNNKEL (reference sequence). J lost 3 bases, V lost 0 bases, and 6 bases had no gene match. CDR3 nucleotide sequence: TGTGCCAGCAGCCAAGATGGGCTAGCGGGACACTACGAGCAGTACTTC. Translating gives CASSQDGLAGHYEQYF.

This clonotype was recorded a few times. The DNA of the CDR3 is TGTGCCAGCAGCAAGGGACTAGCGGGAGGAATAACGTACGAGCAGTACTTC. Protein product: CASSKGLAGGITYEQYF. The genes are TRBV7-9 and TRBJ2-7; 15 nucleotides line up with TRBD2. After removal of 5 bases from V and 4 bases from J, the junction contained 9 bases not matched to a gene. CDR3 length equals 17 residues. Germline-derived CDR1 and CDR2 are SEHNR and FQNEAQ (reference sequence).

The chain has TRBV3-1 and TRBJ1-1, with D hard to call. Germline V gives CDR1 LGHDT, CDR2 YNNKEL (reference sequence). Trimming pared 1 base from V and 5 bases from J, leaving 8 bases between. This CDR3 has 13 residues. The CDR3 region is CASSQVGRTEAFF. DNA of the CDR3: TGTGCCAGCAGCCAAGTTGGCAGGACTGAAGCTTTCTTT.

This chain uses TRBV30 with TRBJ1-1; D gene unclear. The germline V and J ends were trimmed by 0 bases and 11 bases, with 1 base remaining between them. Germline V gene sequence: CDR1 GTSNPN, CDR2 SVGIG (reference sequence). The CDR3 is 8 residues long. CDR3 nucleotides: TGTGCCTGGAGTGTTGCTTTCTTT. This codes for CAWSVAFF.

This clonotype has more than one count but fewer than ten. The chain is built from TRBV2 and TRBJ2-5; the D gene is possibly TRBD1 (5 bases). V was trimmed by 4 bases and J by 5 bases, leaving 14 bases between them. Per the germline V gene, CDR1 is SNHLY and CDR2 is FYNNEI. The CDR3 contains 14 residues. CDR3 loop: CASSGGSPGETQYF. The CDR3 DNA follows: TGTGCCAGCAGTGGGGGCAGCCCCGGGGAGACCCAGTACTTC.

V is TRBV7-9 and J is TRBJ2-5, with D possibly TRBD2 on 6 matching bases. Trimming stripped 3 bases from V and 4 bases from J, with 12 bases between. CDR1 is SEHNR, CDR2 FQNEAQ, per germline (reference sequence). This CDR3 spans 14 amino acids. The CDR3 DNA sequence: TGTGCCAGCAGCTTCGGGACTCGGCGAGAGACCCAGTACTTC. Protein product: CASSFGTRRETQYF.

The rearrangement uses TRBV3-1 and TRBJ2-2, with TRBD1 matching over 8 bases. The CDR3 is made up of 16 amino acids. J was trimmed by 1 base and V by 3 bases; bases with no gene match: 4. Germline V CDR1 and CDR2: LGHDT, YNNKEL (reference sequence). CDR3 in amino acids: CASSQRGTGNTGELFF. CDR3 nucleotide sequence: TGTGCCAGCAGCCAGCGAGGGACAGGGAACACCGGGGAGCTGTTTTTT.

In this sample, this clonotype turned up a few times. V and J are TRBV20-1 and TRBJ2-5; 11 nucleotides align to TRBD2. V was pared by 1 base and J by 4 bases, with 5 bases of the junction left unmatched. CDR3 size: 15 residues. Germline CDR1 DFQATT, CDR2 SNEGSKA (reference sequence). Here the CDR3 DNA reads TGCAGTGCTAGAGCCAATAGCGGGAGGGCAGAGACCCAGTACTTC. Protein product: CSARANSGRAETQYF.

A few counts support this clonotype. The J gene is TRBJ1-1, the V gene TRBV19; D not certain. In germline, CDR1 is LNHDA, CDR2 SQIVND (reference sequence). The CDR3 has 16 residues. V lost 1 base to trimming and J lost 0 bases, with 12 bases between them. CDR3: CASSIAIGVLNTEAFF. The CDR3 DNA is TGTGCCAGTAGTATAGCCATAGGAGTATTGAACACTGAAGCTTTCTTT.

This clonotype was seen a handful of times. V is TRBV7-8 and J is TRBJ2-7; D may correspond to TRBD1 or TRBD2 (5 bases each). From germline, CDR1 is SGHVS and CDR2 FQNEAQ. The CDR3 is 15 amino acids. V was clipped by 2 bases and J by 4 bases, with 15 bases between them. CDR3 region: CASSLPGPRRYEQYF. The CDR3 DNA reads as TGTGCCAGCAGCTTACCGGGACCGCGGCGTTACGAGCAGTACTTC.

A few counts support this clonotype. The chain employs TRBV29-1 and TRBJ2-3, with D tentatively TRBD1 or TRBD2 (7 bases each). Germline V lookup: CDR1 SQVTM, CDR2 ANQGSEA. This CDR3 is built from 15 residues. V was pared by 0 bases and J by 6 bases, with 16 bases between. CDR3 DNA sequence: TGCAGCGTTGAAGAGGTGACAGGGAGGGGGGATACGCAGTATTTT. This codes for CSVEEVTGRGDTQYF.

Remarks on this clonotype: A read error may explain this, as a much larger clone is one base away. This is likely a read error, given that the CDR3 carries no conserved phenylalanine or tryptophan at its end. This sequence joins TRBV7-6 and TRBJ2-1, with D hard to call. This CDR3 is 15 amino acids long. Germline V gives CDR1 SGHVS, CDR2 FNYEAQ. Trimming shortened V by 1 base and J by 3 bases, and 10 bases separated the two germline ends. CDR3 sequence: CASSLDGQNYNEQFY. In DNA, the CDR3 is TGTGCCAGCAGCTTAGATGGTCAGAACTACAATGAGCAGTTCTAC.

This clonotype showed up just a few times. The chain couples TRBV10-3 to TRBJ1-1, with D possibly being TRBD1 (5 bases). CDR1 ENHRY and CDR2 SYGVKD come from the germline V gene. Trimming left V 3 bases short and J 7 bases short, with 15 bases between. CDR3 length equals 14 residues. The CDR3 loop is CAISERLRGGEAFF. The DNA for the CDR3 is TGTGCCATCAGTGAAAGACTTAGGGGAGGTGAAGCTTTCTTT.

This clonotype was counted a few times. J is TRBJ2-7 and V is TRBV29-1, with 12 bases identical to TRBD1. The germline CDR1 and CDR2 sequences are SQVTM and ANQGSEA. Unmatched junction bases numbered 5, after V lost 2 bases and J lost 6 bases. This CDR3 contains 14 residues. CDR3 sequence (DNA): TGCAGCGTTGAATGGGGACAGGGGGCAGGCGAGCAGTACTTC. This sequence encodes CSVEWGQGAGEQYF.

This clonotype has a handful of counts. The V and J genes are TRBV9 and TRBJ2-5, with D hard to call. This CDR3 is 13 amino acids long. Germline lookup yields CDR1 SGDLS and CDR2 YYNGEE. Trimming removed 2 bases at V and 2 bases at J, with 7 bases between. The CDR3 loop is CASSVLGQETQYF. The CDR3 nucleotides read TGTGCCAGCAGCGTGTTAGGTCAAGAGACCCAGTACTTC.

The chain couples TRBV12-3 or TRBV12-4 to TRBJ2-7, with TRBD1 as a possible D gene (6 bases). CDR3 length: 16 residues. V lost 5 bases and J 6 bases, leaving 23 bases between the germline ends. This CDR3 is CASSPIRAPGASEQYF. In nucleotides, the CDR3 is TGTGCCAGCAGTCCAATCCGGGCCCCAGGGGCCAGCGAGCAGTACTTC.

The V gene is TRBV7-9, the J gene TRBJ2-3, with 12 nucleotides matching TRBD2. This CDR3 region has 17 residues. In germline, CDR1 is SEHNR, CDR2 FQNEAQ (reference sequence). Trimming took 2 bases from V and 2 from J; bases not matched to a gene: 5. This CDR3 reads CASSLILAGGNTDTQYF. CDR3 in DNA: TGTGCCAGCAGCTTAATACTAGCGGGAGGCAACACAGATACGCAGTATTTT.

This rearrangement joins TRBV18 to TRBJ2-5, with unresolved D. CDR1 is KGHSH and CDR2 is LQKENI in the germline V gene. Trimming took 5 bases from V and 4 from J, leaving 20 bases between them. The CDR3 consists of 16 residues. The CDR3 bases are TGTGCCAGCTCATCAAGACGGACGGATTCCCCAGAGACCCAGTACTTC. It translates to CASSSRRTDSPETQYF.

This sequence joins TRBV2 and TRBJ2-7; D call uncertain. The V end was cut by 7 bases, the J end by 4 bases, with 17 bases between. In germline, CDR1 is SNHLY, CDR2 FYNNEI. The CDR3 length is 14 residues. The CDR3 bases are TGTGCCAGCACCCGGCGACTCCTCCATTACGAGCAGTACTTC. Protein: CASTRRLLHYEQYF.

This chain connects TRBV11-2 to TRBJ2-6, with 7 bases identical to TRBD2. The ends lost 5 bases at V and 0 bases at J; junction bases unmatched: 10. Germline CDR1 and CDR2: SGHAT and FQNNGV. This CDR3 spans 18 amino acids. The CDR3 DNA is TGTGCCAGCAGCCCCATGCGCGGGGGAGCCTCTGGGGCCAACGTCCTGACTTTC. Translation: CASSPMRGGASGANVLTF.

This clonotype has at least ten counts. The chain is built from TRBV20-1 and TRBJ1-1; D is unclear. The CDR3 length is 13 residues. Germline V CDR1 and CDR2: DFQATT, SNEGSKA (reference sequence). The V end was cut by 0 bases, the J end by 7 bases, with 12 bases between. CDR3 protein: CSARDRGRLEAFF. CDR3 DNA sequence: TGCAGTGCTAGAGATAGAGGGCGACTTGAAGCTTTCTTT.

The sample holds a few counts of this clonotype. Here the CDR3 DNA reads TGCAGCGTTAGAGACAGGGTTACCTACAATGAGCAGTTCTTC. This encodes CSVRDRVTYNEQFF. The genes are TRBV29-1 and TRBJ2-1; TRBD1 agrees at 7 bases. The CDR3 has 14 residues. Looked up from germline, CDR1 is SQVTM and CDR2 is ANQGSEA. The junction had 6 bases not matched to a gene; V was cut back by 5 bases and J by 2 bases.

This clonotype was counted a few times. V is TRBV7-2 and J is TRBJ2-7; D uncertain. Trimming shortened V by 4 bases and J by 10 bases, and 8 bases separated the two germline ends. The CDR3 is 10 amino acids. CDR1 is SGHTA and CDR2 is FQGNSA in the germline V gene. DNA of the CDR3: TGTGCCAGCAGCTCCCCTCTTCAGTACTTC. It encodes CASSSPLQYF.

The V and J genes are TRBV28 and TRBJ2-7; D gene ambiguous. Trimming removed 1 base at V and 0 bases at J, with 10 bases between. Per the germline V gene, CDR1 is MDHEN and CDR2 is SYDVKM. The CDR3 extends over 15 amino acids. The CDR3 DNA reads as TGTGCCAGCAGTTTATCAGGCTGGAGCTCCTACGAGCAGTACTTC. It codes for CASSLSGWSSYEQYF.

The J gene is TRBJ2-7, the V gene TRBV7-2; perhaps D is TRBD1 or TRBD2 (6 bases each). CDR1 is SGHTA, CDR2 FQGNSA, per germline. Trimming shortened V by 5 bases and J by 7 bases, and 15 bases separated the two germline ends. The CDR3 has 13 amino acids. The CDR3: CASSPEGGGEQYF. CDR3 DNA: TGTGCCAGCAGCCCCGAGGGGGGTGGGGAGCAGTACTTC.

The CDR3 DNA reads TGCGCCAGCAGCACCCGGTTGCAGGGCACCGGGGAGCTGTTTTTT. Protein: CASSTRLQGTGELFF. V gene TRBV4-3 combines with J gene TRBJ2-2; weak D call: TRBD1 (5 bases). The germline CDR1 and CDR2 sequences are LGHNA and YSLEER. The length of the CDR3 is 15 residues. The V gene lost 5 bases and the J gene lost 4 bases, with 14 bases spanning the gap.

This clonotype was counted only a few times. V and J are TRBV19 and TRBJ2-3; the D gene is possibly TRBD1 (6 bases). Per the germline V gene, CDR1 is LNHDA and CDR2 is SQIVND (reference sequence). The CDR3 is 16 amino acids. With 3 bases removed from V and 5 bases from J, the gap between germline ends came to 18 bases. CDR3 DNA: TGTGCCAGTAGTATTGAGGCAGGGGCTAGAGAAGATACGCAGTATTTT. This codes for CASSIEAGAREDTQYF.

This clonotype was picked up a small number of times. The chain uses TRBV29-1 and TRBJ2-1; D gene unclear. The germline V and J ends were trimmed by 7 bases and 1 base, with 8 bases remaining between them. The CDR3 has 12 amino acids. The germline CDR1 and CDR2 sequences are SQVTM and ANQGSEA. The CDR3 DNA sequence: TGCAGCGCGGACGCATCCTACAATGAGCAGTTCTTC. It specifies CSADASYNEQFF.

This clonotype has ten or more counts. V is TRBV4-3 and J is TRBJ2-7, with TRBD2 matching 13 bases. There are 15 residues in the CDR3. Germline V lookup: CDR1 LGHNA, CDR2 YSLEER. Germline trimming cut 6 bases from V and 0 bases from J; bases unmatched to any gene: 2. The DNA of the CDR3 is TGCGCCAGCAGTTGGACTAGCGGGAGCTCCTACGAGCAGTACTTC. Translation: CASSWTSGSSYEQYF.

This clonotype was seen only a few times. The chain is built from TRBV12-3 or TRBV12-4 and TRBJ2-2; 10 bases are shared with TRBD1. The length of the CDR3 is 16 residues. V shed 6 bases and J 4 bases; nucleotides not matched to a gene: 8. In DNA form, the CDR3 reads TGTGCCAGCAGCACCGGGACAGGGGTGGGCACCGGGGAGCTGTTTTTT. Residues: CASSTGTGVGTGELFF.